Presented here are 16 T cell receptor beta chains from one specimen sequenced in a study of T-cell reconstitution after alpha-beta-depleted transplantation in children. As it was prepared, the TCRbeta library received unique molecular identifiers. TCRdb itself ran the PCR reads through MiXCR, one entry per CDR3 protein. The sample includes 150,000 to 200,000 distinct CDR3 sequences, roughly 14% of them seen just once. Sequenced material: PBMCs from the stem cell graft donor, taken from the stem cell graft. These receptors were taken from a human donor who donated a stem cell graft to a child with acute lymphoblastic leukemia.

This clonotype has at least ten counts. The chain employs TRBV18 and TRBJ2-1; 8 positions match TRBD2. The length of the CDR3 is 15 residues. The V gene's germline CDR1 is KGHSH and CDR2 LQKENI. V lost 3 bases and J lost 7; bases outside the gene matches: 8. Here the CDR3 DNA reads TGTGCCAGCTCACCCTCCGGGACTAGACCAAATGAGCAGTTCTTC. Translated, it gives CASSPSGTRPNEQFF.

This sequence joins TRBV2 and TRBJ2-5, with 7 nucleotides matching TRBD2. The CDR3 is made up of 14 amino acids. The J segment lost 4 bases and the V segment lost 4 bases, leaving 6 bases of the junction unmatched. Germline-derived CDR1 and CDR2 are SNHLY and FYNNEI. The CDR3, as DNA: TGTGCCAGCAGTGGGGGCGGGAGACTAGAGACCCAGTACTTC. Translated: CASSGGGRLETQYF. Looking up the rest from reference TRBV2 and TRBJ2-5 gives the full variable domain: EPEVTQTPSHQVTQMGQEVILRCVPISNHLYFYWYRQILGQKVEFLVSFYNNEISEKSEIFDDQFSVERPDGSNFTLKIRSTKLEDSAMYFCASSGGGRLETQYFGPGTRLLVL.

Many counts were recorded for this clonotype. The V gene is TRBV11-3, the J gene TRBJ2-2; tentatively, D is TRBD1 or TRBD2 (6 bases each). This CDR3 region has 13 residues. Trimming cost V 4 bases and J 6 bases, with 9 bases left between them. Looked up from germline, CDR1 is SGHNT and CDR2 is YENEEA. The CDR3 is CASSWRGAGELFF. In DNA, the CDR3 is TGTGCCAGCAGCTGGAGGGGGGCCGGGGAGCTGTTTTTT.

This clonotype turned up a few times. The chain links TRBV24-1 to TRBJ2-3, with 11 bases identical to TRBD2. V shed 0 bases, J shed 1 base, and the junction held 2 bases outside the gene matches. Germline loops: CDR1 KGHDR, CDR2 SFDVKD. The CDR3 runs to 17 residues. CDR3 in amino acids: CATSDLQTSGGTDTQYF. CDR3 DNA sequence: TGTGCCACCAGTGATTTGCAGACTAGCGGGGGCACAGATACGCAGTATTTT.

This clonotype was seen many times. This rearrangement joins TRBV7-8 to TRBJ1-5, with D unclear. The V gene's germline CDR1 is SGHVS and CDR2 FQNEAQ. Trimming cost V 1 base and J 2 bases, with 12 bases left between them. The CDR3 contains 16 residues. DNA for the CDR3: TGTGCCAGCAGCTTAGGCCGTGGATGGGGCAATCAGCCCCAGCATTTT. It specifies CASSLGRGWGNQPQHF. Supplemented by reference TRBV7-8 and TRBJ1-5, the full variable domain reads GAGVSQSPRYKVAKRGQDVALRCDPISGHVSLFWYQQALGQGPEFLTYFQNEAQLDKSGLPSDRFFAERPEGSVSTLKIQRTQQEDSAVYLCASSLGRGWGNQPQHFGDGTRLSIL.

This clonotype has more than one count but fewer than ten. This chain uses TRBV2 with TRBJ1-2; 7 nucleotides agree with TRBD1. Germline values: CDR1 SNHLY, CDR2 FYNNEI. V shed 0 bases, J shed 7 bases, and the junction held 5 bases outside the gene matches. CDR3 size: 14 residues. The CDR3 spells CASSEADRDPGYTF. The CDR3 bases are TGTGCCAGCAGTGAAGCCGACAGGGACCCTGGCTACACCTTC.

The rearrangement links TRBV20-1 to TRBJ2-5; 7 positions match TRBD1. The germline gives CDR1 DFQATT, CDR2 SNEGSKA (reference sequence). This CDR3 region has 15 residues. Germline trimming cut 0 bases from V and 1 base from J; bases unmatched to any gene: 5. CDR3 bases: TGCAGTGCTAGAGAGGTCGGGACAGTCCAAGAGACCCAGTACTTC. It yields the protein CSAREVGTVQETQYF.

The chain links TRBV5-1 to TRBJ2-7; 10 bases are a match to TRBD2. Germline CDR1 is SGHRS and CDR2 is YFSETQ. The CDR3 has 15 residues. Trimming cost V 3 bases and J 3 bases; bases outside gene matches: 6. The CDR3 loop reads CASSSPGLAIYEQYF. CDR3 nucleotide sequence: TGCGCCAGCAGCTCACCGGGACTAGCGATCTACGAGCAGTACTTC.

This clonotype was detected a few times. The chain recombines TRBV12-3 or TRBV12-4 with TRBJ2-3, with D hard to call. The V end lost 3 bases, the J end lost 2 bases, and 15 bases lay between the germline ends. The CDR3 spans 16 residues. CDR3 sequence reads: CASSFRARGPTDTQYF. CDR3 sequence (DNA): TGTGCCAGCAGTTTTAGAGCCCGCGGACCCACAGATACGCAGTATTTT.

The table lists this clonotype with many counts. The chain is built from TRBV6-5 and TRBJ2-1, with 11 bases lining up with TRBD2. Germline lookup yields CDR1 MNHEY and CDR2 SVGAGI. J gave up 6 bases and V 6 bases, and 10 bases lay outside the gene matches. CDR3 length: 16 residues. The CDR3 loop is CASSFSGRARGNEQFF. As DNA, the CDR3 is TGTGCCAGCAGCTTTAGCGGGAGGGCGAGGGGCAATGAGCAGTTCTTC.

The rearrangement uses TRBV6-1 and TRBJ2-7; TRBD2 matches at 10 bases. Per the germline V gene, CDR1 is MNHNS and CDR2 is SASEGT. This CDR3 has 17 residues. The junction had 12 bases not matched to a gene; V was cut back by 2 bases and J by 5 bases. CDR3 nucleotides: TGTGCCAGCAGTGAATTGGTGGCTAGCGGGAGTCTAAACGAGCAGTACTTC. This codes for CASSELVASGSLNEQYF.

This clonotype has ten or more counts. The rearrangement joins TRBV5-1 to TRBJ2-3; D is unresolved. Trimming left V 6 bases short and J 5 bases short, with 22 bases between. The CDR3 is made up of 16 amino acids. In germline, CDR1 is SGHRS, CDR2 YFSETQ. In DNA form, the CDR3 reads TGCGCCAGCACTTCATCCTGGCGCGGCCCTGTAGATACGCAGTATTTT. It yields the protein CASTSSWRGPVDTQYF.

This clonotype was found many times. The rearrangement uses TRBV12-3 or TRBV12-4 and TRBJ1-6; TRBD1 aligns across 7 bases. There are 15 residues in the CDR3. J gave up 6 bases and V 1 base, and 3 bases lay outside the gene matches. The CDR3 nucleotides are TGTGCCAGCAGTTTAGTAACAGGGGTTAATTCACCCCTCCACTTT. Protein sequence: CASSLVTGVNSPLHF.

There are many counts of this clonotype. V gene TRBV4-2 combines with J gene TRBJ2-2; D perhaps matches TRBD2 (6 bases). Trimming shortened V by 0 bases and J by 6 bases, and 8 bases separated the two germline ends. The length of the CDR3 is 14 residues. Germline loops: CDR1 LGHNA, CDR2 YNFKEQ. For the CDR3, the DNA is TGTGCCAGCAGCCAAGACGGGACTTCCGGGGAGCTGTTTTTT. The encoded protein is CASSQDGTSGELFF.

This clonotype was counted many times. The rearrangement links TRBV29-1 to TRBJ2-5; weak D call: TRBD2 (5 bases). The CDR3 covers 13 residues. Germline CDR1 and CDR2: SQVTM and ANQGSEA. The V end was cut by 3 bases, the J end by 1 base, with 9 bases between. The CDR3 sequence: CSVDPGIQETQYF. CDR3 nucleotide sequence: TGCAGCGTTGATCCGGGAATCCAAGAGACCCAGTACTTC.

This clonotype was picked up many times. J is TRBJ2-5 and V is TRBV6-1; D possibly corresponds to TRBD2 (5 bases). Germline CDR1 reads MNHNS; CDR2 reads SASEGT. Trimming removed 0 bases at V and 3 bases at J, with 11 bases between. The CDR3 totals 15 residues. The CDR3 here is CASSEARAAEETQYF. CDR3 DNA sequence: TGTGCCAGCAGTGAAGCGAGGGCAGCCGAAGAGACCCAGTACTTC.